A selection of T cell receptor beta chains follows, all from one sample in a study of regulatory T cells in long-lasting Graves disease. MiXCR, run by TCRdb on the multiplex PCR reads, gives a single entry per CDR3 protein. The data contain 500,000 to 700,000 distinct CDR3 sequences, 30% of them singletons. The sample in question was peripheral blood mononuclear cells (PBMCs), obtained when the disease was refractory, from a patient treated with antithyroid drugs. These receptors were obtained from a female donor with Graves disease. Both conserved end residues are part of each CDR3. The order of the fields is clone size, D gene, J gene, V gene, CDR3 DNA, CDR3 protein. A D gene is named only where the DNA matches it firmly. Where a row states a size, it is once, few, many or the class of an expanded clone; other rows omit it.

NA | TRBD1 | TRBJ2-7 | TRBV13 | TGTGCCAGCAGCACACCCGCGGACAGGGGTGAGCAGTACTTC | CASSTPADRGEQYF
many | TRBD2 | TRBJ2-5 | TRBV6-1 | TGTGCCAGCAGTGTGGCGGGAGGGGTGACCCAGTACTTC | CASSVAGGVTQYF
NA | TRBD2 | TRBJ2-4 | TRBV6-2/TRBV6-3 | TGTGCCAGCAGTTCCGGGACTAGCGGAACCGCAGCCAAAAACATTCAGTACTTC | CASSSGTSGTAAKNIQYF
many | TRBD1 | TRBJ1-1 | TRBV27 | TGTGCCAGCAGCTTATGGCAGGGGGACACTGAAGCTTTCTTT | CASSLWQGDTEAFF
many | NA | TRBJ2-2 | TRBV12-3/TRBV12-4 | TGTGCCAGCAGTTTAGAAGGCGTCGGCAGGAGATTCACCGGGGAGCTGTTTTTT | CASSLEGVGRRFTGELFF
few | NA | TRBJ1-5 | TRBV30 | TGTGCCTGGAGTACGAGGCAGGGCCATCAGCCCCAGCATTTT | CAWSTRQGHQPQHF
NA | NA | TRBJ1-1 | TRBV18 | TGTGCCAGCTCACAAGACAGAGTTGGGATCACTGAAGCTTTCTTT | CASSQDRVGITEAFF
NA | NA | TRBJ2-2 | TRBV5-1 | TGCGCCAGCAGCGCCCTCCCGGGCACCGGGGAGCTGTTTTTT | CASSALPGTGELFF
NA | NA | TRBJ1-1 | TRBV5-1 | TGCGCCAGCAGCGGGGGATACGATACAGGGATGAACACTGAAGCTTTCTTT | CASSGGYDTGMNTEAFF
NA | TRBD1 | TRBJ1-4 | TRBV3-1 | TGTGCCGGCAGCCAAGACGCGGACAGGAAAAATGAAAAACTGTTTTTT | CAGSQDADRKNEKLFF
few | TRBD1 | TRBJ1-1 | TRBV5-1 | TGCGCCAGCAGCTCCTGGACAGGGGGGGATGTAGCTTTCTTT | CASSSWTGGDVAFF
NA | TRBD1 | TRBJ1-5 | TRBV19 | TGTGCCAGTAGTACGGACAGGACCAATCAGCCCCAGCATTTT | CASSTDRTNQPQHF
NA | TRBD1 | TRBJ2-7 | TRBV6-9 | TGTGCCAGCAGTTACGGACAGGGCCCCTCCTACGAGCAGTACTTC | CASSYGQGPSYEQYF
few | TRBD1 | TRBJ1-2 | TRBV28 | TGTGCCAGCAGTACAGACAGGGGAAACGGCGGCTACACCTTC | CASSTDRGNGGYTF
NA | TRBD2 | TRBJ2-7 | TRBV11-2 | TGTGCCAGCAGCTTTTCGACTAGCGGGGTGTACGAGCAGTACTTC | CASSFSTSGVYEQYF
once | TRBD2 | TRBJ2-5 | TRBV7-6 | TGTGCCAGCAGCTTAGCCGCCACTAGCGGACAAGAGACCCAGTACTTC | CASSLAATSGQETQYF
NA | NA | TRBJ1-1 | TRBV7-9 | TGTGCCAGCAGCTTACTTGACAACTCGAACACTGAAGCTTTCTTT | CASSLLDNSNTEAFF
NA | NA | TRBJ2-7 | TRBV11-2 | TGTGCCAGCAGCTTAGAAACAGGGCTTTTCTCCTACGAGCAGTACTTC | CASSLETGLFSYEQYF
NA | NA | TRBJ2-7 | TRBV2 | TGTGCCAGCAGTGAATTGGTGGTGTACGAGCAGTACTTC | CASSELVVYEQYF